One sample yielded the 29 T cell receptor beta chains listed below, sequenced in a study of T-cell memory formation after mild COVID-19. TCRdb reprocessed the 5' RACE reads with MiXCR, giving one entry per CDR3 protein. Found here are around 200,000 distinct CDR3 sequences, about a fifth of them singletons; the top ten hold 3.5% to 5%. Material: PBMCs or a T cell subset sorted from them (not recorded which). These receptors all stem from a man younger than 30 who had mild COVID-19 (a few samples of this study predate the infection). Cell type and time point are not known.

The V call is TRBV6-5, the J call TRBJ2-1; TRBD2 matches 12 bases. Unmatched junction bases numbered 3, after V lost 11 bases and J lost 7 bases. CDR3 size: 12 residues. Looked up from germline, CDR1 is MNHEY and CDR2 is SVGAGI. The CDR3 region has the DNA TGTGCCTGTACTAGCGGGGGGAATGAGCAGTTCTTC. It codes for CACTSGGNEQFF.

This clonotype was seen only a few times. The genes are TRBV5-1 and TRBJ2-6; D gene ambiguous. Between the trimmed V and J ends, which lost 7 bases and 0 bases, there was a span of 8 bases. This CDR3 is built from 14 residues. The germline V gene encodes CDR1 SGHRS and CDR2 YFSETQ. CDR3 sequence reads: CASSINSGANVLTF. The DNA for the CDR3 is TGCGCCAGCTCCATTAACTCTGGGGCCAACGTCCTGACTTTC.

Ten or more counts support this clonotype. The V call is TRBV29-1, the J call TRBJ1-5; 8 nucleotides line up with TRBD1. This CDR3 spans 12 amino acids. Germline CDR1 reads SQVTM; CDR2 reads ANQGSEA. The CDR3 region has the DNA TGCAGTGCTAGACAGGGGAATCAGCCCCAGCATTTT. Translating it yields CSARQGNQPQHF.

The chain employs TRBV20-1 and TRBJ1-5; D is unresolved. V was pared by 0 bases and J by 11 bases, with 14 bases between. The CDR3 extends over 13 amino acids. Per germline, CDR1 DFQATT and CDR2 SNEGSKA (reference sequence). The CDR3 is CSARDPASPAQHF. The CDR3, as DNA: TGCAGTGCTAGAGATCCCGCTTCCCCAGCCCAGCATTTT.

The chain joins TRBV9 to TRBJ2-2, with D unresolved. The V gene lost 0 bases and the J gene lost 2 bases, with 14 bases spanning the gap. CDR3 length: 17 amino acids. Germline V CDR1 and CDR2: SGDLS, YYNGEE. DNA of the CDR3: TGTGCCAGCAGCGTAGATTTGGCGGACGGAAACACCGGGGAGCTGTTTTTT. It translates to CASSVDLADGNTGELFF.

The gene calls are TRBV20-1 and TRBJ2-5, with 11 bases identical to TRBD2. Germline CDR1 is DFQATT and CDR2 is SNEGSKA (reference sequence). The length of the CDR3 is 14 residues. Germline trimming cut 4 bases from V and 9 bases from J; bases unmatched to any gene: 10. Written as DNA, the CDR3 is TGCAGTGCTACGACTAGCGGGGTAACCTCGGCCCAGTACTTC. Translated: CSATTSGVTSAQYF.

This clonotype has a handful of counts. The J gene is TRBJ1-4, the V gene TRBV5-1, with D unclear. CDR1 SGHRS and CDR2 YFSETQ come from the germline V gene. The CDR3 length is 13 residues. Trimming stripped 4 bases from V and 3 bases from J, with 7 bases between. CDR3 nucleotide sequence: TGCGCCAGCAGCAGAGAGGCTAATGAAAAACTGTTTTTT. It is translated as CASSREANEKLFF.

V and J are TRBV9 and TRBJ1-2; D unclear. The V gene lost 4 bases and the J gene lost 5 bases, with 21 bases spanning the gap. CDR1 and CDR2 (germline): SGDLS, YYNGEE. The CDR3 is 16 amino acids. The CDR3 reads CASSTMTAGSLYGYTF. CDR3 in DNA: TGTGCCAGCAGCACTATGACGGCGGGTTCTCTTTATGGCTACACCTTC.

This clonotype was counted a few times. The V call is TRBV7-8, the J call TRBJ2-3; 9 nucleotides align to TRBD2. This CDR3 is built from 19 residues. Looked up from germline, CDR1 is SGHVS and CDR2 is FQNEAQ. V lost 1 base to trimming and J lost 0 bases; unmatched junction nucleotides: 11. The CDR3 loop is CASSLGLLAGVSSTDTQYF. CDR3 coding DNA: TGTGCCAGCAGCTTAGGTCTGTTAGCGGGGGTTTCTAGCACAGATACGCAGTATTTT. Drawing the rest from reference TRBV7-8 and TRBJ2-3, the complete variable domain is GAGVSQSPRYKVAKRGQDVALRCDPISGHVSLFWYQQALGQGPEFLTYFQNEAQLDKSGLPSDRFFAERPEGSVSTLKIQRTQQEDSAVYLCASSLGLLAGVSSTDTQYFGPGTRLTVL.

This clonotype was detected a few times. The chain combines TRBV7-2 with TRBJ2-3, with a tentative D call TRBD2 (6 bases). Germline V lookup: CDR1 SGHTA, CDR2 FQGNSA. The CDR3 has 15 amino acids. V lost 3 bases and J lost 0, with 10 bases in between. The CDR3, as DNA: TGTGCCAGCAGCTTCCGGCGGGGCAGCACAGATACGCAGTATTTT. It codes for CASSFRRGSTDTQYF.

V gene TRBV5-6 combines with J gene TRBJ2-3, with D perhaps TRBD1 or TRBD2 (5 bases each). There are 14 residues in the CDR3. The V and J ends lost 4 bases and 8 bases respectively, with 17 bases between them. Germline-derived CDR1 and CDR2 are SGHDT and YYEEEE. The CDR3 is CASSVRRLRGTQYF. CDR3 sequence (DNA): TGTGCCAGCAGCGTACGGCGGTTGAGGGGTACGCAGTATTTT.

This clonotype has only a few counts. The gene calls are TRBV6-5 and TRBJ2-2; D is perhaps TRBD1 (6 bases). Trimming left V 7 bases short and J 1 base short, with 10 bases between. The V gene's germline CDR1 is MNHEY and CDR2 SVGAGI. There are 14 residues in the CDR3. Here the CDR3 reads CASKRDMNTGELFF. In nucleotides, the CDR3 is TGTGCCAGCAAAAGGGACATGAACACCGGGGAGCTGTTTTTT.

The rearrangement joins TRBV27 to TRBJ2-7, with 8 bases matching TRBD1. Germline CDR1 is MNHEY and CDR2 is SMNVEV (reference sequence). V was clipped by 4 bases and J by 3 bases; unmatched bases: 8. The CDR3 has 15 amino acids. The CDR3 protein is CASSSGQGLLYEQYV. The CDR3 nucleotides are TGTGCCAGCAGTTCCGGACAGGGCCTCCTCTACGAGCAGTACGTC.

The chain carries TRBV9 and TRBJ2-5, with a tentative D call TRBD1 (6 bases). In germline, CDR1 is SGDLS, CDR2 YYNGEE. This CDR3 spans 14 amino acids. The ends were cut back, 3 bases at V and 0 bases at J, with 9 bases in the middle. CDR3 in amino acids: CASSGGQYQETQYF. The CDR3 bases are TGTGCCAGCAGCGGGGGACAATACCAAGAGACCCAGTACTTC.

The chain couples TRBV7-3 to TRBJ2-3, with D hard to call. The CDR3 is 13 residues long. Trimming stripped 6 bases from V and 4 bases from J, with 11 bases between. Germline values: CDR1 SGHTA, CDR2 FQGTGA. The CDR3: CASSPPSSDTQYF. The DNA for the CDR3 is TGTGCCAGCAGTCCCCCCTCCTCAGATACGCAGTATTTT.

This clonotype has a handful of counts. This chain links TRBV12-3 or TRBV12-4 with TRBJ2-1; D is perhaps TRBD1 or TRBD2 (5 bases each). Between the trimmed V and J ends, which lost 8 bases and 5 bases, there was a span of 13 bases. The CDR3 loop spans 13 amino acids. The CDR3 nucleotides read TGTGCCAGCGCCGAGGGGTGGAACAATGAGCAGTTCTTC. It codes for CASAEGWNNEQFF.

This clonotype occurred a few times. This sequence joins TRBV5-1 and TRBJ2-5; D unclear. The ends were cut back, 6 bases at V and 0 bases at J, with 3 bases in the middle. CDR1 and CDR2 (germline): SGHRS, YFSETQ. The CDR3 totals 11 residues. CDR3 bases: TGCGCCAGCATGTACCAAGAGACCCAGTACTTC. The encoded protein is CASMYQETQYF.

This clonotype was found a few times. J is TRBJ2-7 and V is TRBV2; 9 positions agree with TRBD2. Losses at the gene ends were 9 bases for V and 0 bases for J; bases not matched to a gene: 3. The CDR3 loop spans 13 amino acids. The germline CDR1 and CDR2 sequences are SNHLY and FYNNEI. The CDR3 DNA sequence: TGTGCCAGTAAGCGGGGGGTCTCCTACGAGCAGTACTTC. As protein: CASKRGVSYEQYF. Full variable domain (remainder filled in from reference TRBV2 and TRBJ2-7): EPEVTQTPSHQVTQMGQEVILRCVPISNHLYFYWYRQILGQKVEFLVSFYNNEISEKSEIFDDQFSVERPDGSNFTLKIRSTKLEDSAMYFCASKRGVSYEQYFGPGTRLTVT.

The J gene is TRBJ1-5, the V gene TRBV6-2 or TRBV6-3, with a possible D match to TRBD1 (5 bases). CDR1 MNHEY and CDR2 SVGEGT come from the germline V gene. The CDR3 is made up of 15 amino acids. With 4 bases removed from V and 4 bases from J, the gap between germline ends came to 14 bases. The CDR3 sequence: CASSFYGTGNQPQHF. The DNA of the CDR3 is TGTGCCAGCAGTTTCTACGGGACGGGGAATCAGCCCCAGCATTTT.

This clonotype was picked up a small number of times. V and J are TRBV12-3 or TRBV12-4 and TRBJ2-4; no definite D call. V was cut by 5 bases and J by 8 bases, with 10 bases left in between. This CDR3 spans 12 amino acids. CDR3 sequence reads: CASSIRTDIQYF. The CDR3 DNA reads TGTGCCAGCAGTATCCGAACGGACATTCAGTACTTC.

The chain links TRBV28 to TRBJ2-7, with TRBD2 identical over 7 bases. Germline V gene lookup returns CDR1 MDHEN and CDR2 SYDVKM. After removal of 3 bases from V and 3 bases from J, the junction contained 5 bases not matched to a gene. The CDR3 contains 14 residues. The CDR3 region is CASSLGGGRYEQYV. The CDR3 nucleotides are TGTGCCAGCAGTTTGGGGGGGGGACGCTACGAGCAGTACGTC.

The V call is TRBV5-1, the J call TRBJ2-3, with D maybe TRBD2 (6 bases). The V end lost 2 bases, the J end lost 4 bases, and 11 bases lay between the germline ends. The V gene's germline CDR1 is SGHRS and CDR2 YFSETQ. The CDR3 covers 14 residues. Written as DNA, the CDR3 is TGCGCCAGCAGCTTTACTAGCCCGGCAGATACGCAGTATTTT. Its translation: CASSFTSPADTQYF.

This clonotype was seen only a few times. This sequence joins TRBV19 and TRBJ2-7, with a tentative D call TRBD2 (6 bases). Trimming shortened V by 5 bases and J by 7 bases, and 15 bases separated the two germline ends. Germline lookup yields CDR1 LNHDA and CDR2 SQIVND (reference sequence). The CDR3 is 13 residues long. The CDR3 loop reads CASSLQLRGEQYF. The CDR3 DNA is TGTGCCAGTAGTCTCCAGCTCCGGGGGGAGCAGTACTTC.

This clonotype was seen a few times. This chain joins TRBV20-1 and TRBJ2-3; D gene uncertain. The CDR3 length is 11 residues. The germline gives CDR1 DFQATT, CDR2 SNEGSKA (reference sequence). V was clipped by 6 bases and J by 2 bases, with 6 bases between them. This CDR3 is CSAHSTDTQYF. The CDR3 region has the DNA TGCAGTGCCCACTCCACAGATACGCAGTATTTT.

This clonotype appeared a few times. V and J are TRBV27 and TRBJ1-1; D unresolved. CDR1 and CDR2 (germline): MNHEY, SMNVEV (reference sequence). V dropped 1 base and J dropped 1 base, with 7 bases sitting between them. The CDR3 has 14 residues. CDR3 sequence reads: CASSLLSANTEAFF. The CDR3 nucleotides are TGTGCCAGCAGTTTATTGTCCGCGAACACTGAAGCTTTCTTT.

There are a few counts of this clonotype. The V and J genes are TRBV5-1 and TRBJ1-2; D is undetermined. Germline V gene data show CDR1 as SGHRS and CDR2 as YFSETQ. This CDR3 spans 17 amino acids. The V and J ends lost 4 bases and 1 base respectively, with 20 bases between them. Here the CDR3 reads CASSVFSIGDFNYGYTF. CDR3 coding DNA: TGCGCCAGCAGCGTGTTCTCCATCGGTGACTTTAACTATGGCTACACCTTC.

A few counts support this clonotype. The CDR3 DNA reads TGCAGTGCCACTGGTCCGGGGGCGTATCAGCCCCAGCATTTT. It is translated as CSATGPGAYQPQHF. The chain is built from TRBV20-1 and TRBJ1-5, with D perhaps matching TRBD1 (6 bases). The V end was cut by 6 bases, the J end by 5 bases, with 17 bases between. The CDR3 is made up of 14 amino acids. Germline lookup yields CDR1 DFQATT and CDR2 SNEGSKA (reference sequence).

This chain uses TRBV12-3 or TRBV12-4 with TRBJ1-5; a possible D gene is TRBD1 (5 bases). There are 13 residues in the CDR3. The ends were cut back, 6 bases at V and 5 bases at J, with 11 bases in the middle. The CDR3 DNA sequence: TGTGCCAGCAGCACACAGGAGGATCAGCCCCAGCATTTT. Amino acids: CASSTQEDQPQHF.

The chain recombines TRBV6-5 with TRBJ2-1, with 9 bases aligning to TRBD2. This CDR3 has 17 amino acids. CDR1 and CDR2 from the germline V gene are MNHEY and SVGAGI. Trimming took 2 bases from V and 8 from J; bases not matched to a gene: 13. Here the CDR3 reads CASSYGSGGHFPYEQFF. Here the CDR3 DNA reads TGTGCCAGCAGTTACGGGAGCGGGGGGCACTTCCCCTATGAGCAGTTCTTC.